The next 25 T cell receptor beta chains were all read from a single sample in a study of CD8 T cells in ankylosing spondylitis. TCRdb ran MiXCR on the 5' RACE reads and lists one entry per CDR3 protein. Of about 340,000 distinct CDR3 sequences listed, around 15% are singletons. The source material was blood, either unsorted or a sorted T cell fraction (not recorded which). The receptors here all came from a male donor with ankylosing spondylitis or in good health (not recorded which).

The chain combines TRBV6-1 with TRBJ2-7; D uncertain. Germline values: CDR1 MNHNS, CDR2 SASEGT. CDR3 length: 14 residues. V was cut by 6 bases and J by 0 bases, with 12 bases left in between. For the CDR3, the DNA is TGTGCCAGCAGCCGTCACGACGGCTCCTACGAGCAGTACTTC. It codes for CASSRHDGSYEQYF.

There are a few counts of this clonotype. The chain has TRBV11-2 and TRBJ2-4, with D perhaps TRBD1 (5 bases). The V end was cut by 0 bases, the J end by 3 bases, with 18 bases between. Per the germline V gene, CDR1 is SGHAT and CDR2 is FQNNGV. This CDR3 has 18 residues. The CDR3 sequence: CASSLEKAAGLGKNIQYF. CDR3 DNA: TGTGCCAGCAGCTTAGAGAAGGCGGCAGGGCTCGGCAAAAACATTCAGTACTTC.

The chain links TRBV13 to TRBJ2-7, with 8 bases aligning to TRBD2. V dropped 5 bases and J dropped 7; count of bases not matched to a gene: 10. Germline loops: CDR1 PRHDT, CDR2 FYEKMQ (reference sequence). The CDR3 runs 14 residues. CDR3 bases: TGTGCCAGCAGCCCGGGACTAGATCGTGGGGAGCAGTACTTC. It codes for CASSPGLDRGEQYF.

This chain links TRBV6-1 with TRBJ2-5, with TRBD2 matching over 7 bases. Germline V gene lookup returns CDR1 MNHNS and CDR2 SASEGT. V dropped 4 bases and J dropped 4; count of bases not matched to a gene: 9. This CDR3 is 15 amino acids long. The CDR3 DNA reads TGTGCCAGCAGTGTAGCCGGGGGGATTAGAGAGACCCAGTACTTC. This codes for CASSVAGGIRETQYF.

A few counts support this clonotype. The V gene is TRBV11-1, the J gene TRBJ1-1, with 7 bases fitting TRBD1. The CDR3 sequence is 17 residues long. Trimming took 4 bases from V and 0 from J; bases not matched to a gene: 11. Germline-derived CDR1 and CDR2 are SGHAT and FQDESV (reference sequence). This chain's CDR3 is CASSSHGGGGMNTEAFF. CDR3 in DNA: TGTGCCAGCAGCTCCCACGGAGGGGGCGGGATGAACACTGAAGCTTTCTTT.

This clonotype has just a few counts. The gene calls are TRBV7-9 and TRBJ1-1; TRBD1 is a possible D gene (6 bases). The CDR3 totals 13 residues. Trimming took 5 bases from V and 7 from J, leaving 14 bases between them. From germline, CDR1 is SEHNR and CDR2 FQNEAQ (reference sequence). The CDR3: CASSPDSRGEAFF. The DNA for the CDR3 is TGTGCCAGCAGCCCGGACAGCCGGGGTGAAGCTTTCTTT.

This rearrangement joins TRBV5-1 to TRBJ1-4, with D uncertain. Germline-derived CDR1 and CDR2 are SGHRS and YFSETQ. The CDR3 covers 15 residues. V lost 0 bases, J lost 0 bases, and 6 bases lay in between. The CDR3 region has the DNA TGCGCCAGCAGCTTGGGTGGTTCAACTAATGAAAAACTGTTTTTT. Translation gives CASSLGGSTNEKLFF.

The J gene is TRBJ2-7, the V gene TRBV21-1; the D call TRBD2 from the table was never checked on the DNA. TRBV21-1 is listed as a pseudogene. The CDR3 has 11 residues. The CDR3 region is CASAQGHEQYF. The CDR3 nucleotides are TGTGCCAGCGCTCAGGGCCACGAGCAGTACTTC.

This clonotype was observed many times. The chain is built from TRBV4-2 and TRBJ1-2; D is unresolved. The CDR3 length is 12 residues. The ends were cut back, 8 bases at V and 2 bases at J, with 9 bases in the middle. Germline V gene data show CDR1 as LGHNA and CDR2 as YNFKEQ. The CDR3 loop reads CASSKENYGYTF. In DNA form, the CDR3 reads TGTGCCAGCTCTAAGGAGAACTATGGCTACACCTTC.

The CDR3 DNA reads as TGCGCCAGCAGCCGTACAACGGGGATGGGTGAAGCTTTCTTT. It translates to CASSRTTGMGEAFF. V gene TRBV5-1 combines with J gene TRBJ1-1; D gene ambiguous. The germline V and J ends were trimmed by 4 bases and 7 bases, with 17 bases remaining between them. The CDR3 is 14 residues long. The V gene's germline CDR1 is SGHRS and CDR2 YFSETQ.

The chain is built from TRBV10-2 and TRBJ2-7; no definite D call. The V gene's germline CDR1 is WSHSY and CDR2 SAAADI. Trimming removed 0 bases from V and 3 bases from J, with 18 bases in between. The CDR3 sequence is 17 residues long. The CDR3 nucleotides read TGCGCCAGCAGTGAGTCCCGGGCTAGTAAGGTATTCTACGAGCAGTACTTC. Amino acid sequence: CASSESRASKVFYEQYF.

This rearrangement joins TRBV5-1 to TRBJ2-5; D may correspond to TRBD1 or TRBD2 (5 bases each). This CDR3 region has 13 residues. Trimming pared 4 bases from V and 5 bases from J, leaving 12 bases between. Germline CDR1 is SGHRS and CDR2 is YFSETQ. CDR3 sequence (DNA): TGCGCCAGCAGCGTGGGGGTTTTGGAGACCCAGTACTTC. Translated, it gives CASSVGVLETQYF.

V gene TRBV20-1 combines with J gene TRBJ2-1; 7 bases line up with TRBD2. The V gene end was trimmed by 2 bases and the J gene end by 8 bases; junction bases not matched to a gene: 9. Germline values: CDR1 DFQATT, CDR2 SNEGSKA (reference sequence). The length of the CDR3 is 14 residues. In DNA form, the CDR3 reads TGCAGTGCTAGACTGGGGGGAGGGATCGATGAGCAGTTCTTC. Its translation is CSARLGGGIDEQFF.

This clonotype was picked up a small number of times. The CDR3 spells CASSQEIGSPYGYTF. Written as DNA, the CDR3 is TGTGCCAGCAGCCAAGAAATCGGGAGTCCCTATGGCTACACCTTC. The chain joins TRBV4-2 to TRBJ1-2; D not resolved. Trimming took off 0 bases at V and 4 bases at J, with 12 bases between the two ends. Germline CDR1 and CDR2: LGHNA and YNFKEQ. The CDR3 spans 15 residues.

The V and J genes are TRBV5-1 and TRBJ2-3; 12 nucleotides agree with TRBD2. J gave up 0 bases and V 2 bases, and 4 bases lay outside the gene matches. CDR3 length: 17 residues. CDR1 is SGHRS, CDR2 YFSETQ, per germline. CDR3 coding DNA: TGCGCCAGCAGCTTCGGGACTAGCGGGCTGAGCACAGATACGCAGTATTTT. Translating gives CASSFGTSGLSTDTQYF.

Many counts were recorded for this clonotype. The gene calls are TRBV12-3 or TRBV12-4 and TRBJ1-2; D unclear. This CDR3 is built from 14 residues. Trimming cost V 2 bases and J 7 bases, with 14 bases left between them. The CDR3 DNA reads TGTGCCAGCAGTTTAAAAACCGGCATCGCTGGCTACACCTTC. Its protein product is CASSLKTGIAGYTF.

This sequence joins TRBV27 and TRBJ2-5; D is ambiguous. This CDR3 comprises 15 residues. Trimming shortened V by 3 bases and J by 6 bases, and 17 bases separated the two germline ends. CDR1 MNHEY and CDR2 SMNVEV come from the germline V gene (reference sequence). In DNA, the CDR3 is TGTGCCAGCAGTTTCGACCCGGACGGCCTTCAGACCCAGTACTTC. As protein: CASSFDPDGLQTQYF.

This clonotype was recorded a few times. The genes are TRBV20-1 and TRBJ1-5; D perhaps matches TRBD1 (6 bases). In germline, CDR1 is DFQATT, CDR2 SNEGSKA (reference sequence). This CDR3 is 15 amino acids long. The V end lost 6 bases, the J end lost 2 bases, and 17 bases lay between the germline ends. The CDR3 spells CSAMWGQRGNQPQHF. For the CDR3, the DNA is TGCAGTGCCATGTGGGGGCAGCGGGGCAATCAGCCCCAGCATTTT.

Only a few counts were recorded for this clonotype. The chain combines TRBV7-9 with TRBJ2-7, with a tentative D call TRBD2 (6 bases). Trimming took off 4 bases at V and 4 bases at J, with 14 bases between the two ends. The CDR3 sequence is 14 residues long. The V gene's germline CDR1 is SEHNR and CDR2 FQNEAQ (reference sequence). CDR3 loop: CASSSGLARYEQYF. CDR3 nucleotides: TGTGCCAGCAGCTCGGGACTCGCAAGGTACGAGCAGTACTTC.

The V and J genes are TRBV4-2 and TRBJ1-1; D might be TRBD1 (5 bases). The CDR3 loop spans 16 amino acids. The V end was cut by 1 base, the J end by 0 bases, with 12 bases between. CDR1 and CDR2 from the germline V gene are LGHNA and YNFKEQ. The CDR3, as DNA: TGTGCCAGCAGCCAAGGACTACAGGTATTGAACACTGAAGCTTTCTTT. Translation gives CASSQGLQVLNTEAFF.

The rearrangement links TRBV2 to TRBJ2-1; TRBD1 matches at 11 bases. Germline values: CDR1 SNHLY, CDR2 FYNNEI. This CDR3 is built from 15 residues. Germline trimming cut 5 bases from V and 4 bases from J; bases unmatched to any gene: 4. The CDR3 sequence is CASSSDRGPYNEQFF. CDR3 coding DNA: TGTGCCAGCAGTTCGGACAGGGGGCCTTACAATGAGCAGTTCTTC. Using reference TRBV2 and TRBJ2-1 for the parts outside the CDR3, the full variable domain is EPEVTQTPSHQVTQMGQEVILRCVPISNHLYFYWYRQILGQKVEFLVSFYNNEISEKSEIFDDQFSVERPDGSNFTLKIRSTKLEDSAMYFCASSSDRGPYNEQFFGPGTRLTVL.

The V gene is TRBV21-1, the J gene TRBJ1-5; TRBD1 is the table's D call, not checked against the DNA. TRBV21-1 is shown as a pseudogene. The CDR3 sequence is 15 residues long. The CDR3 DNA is TGTGCCAGCAGCAAAGATGGACAGGGAAGTCAGCCCCAGCATTTT. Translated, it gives CASSKDGQGSQPQHF.

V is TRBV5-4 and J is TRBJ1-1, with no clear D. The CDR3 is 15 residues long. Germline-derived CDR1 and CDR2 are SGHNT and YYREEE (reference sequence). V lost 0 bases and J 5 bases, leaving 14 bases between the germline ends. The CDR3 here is CASSLARAGWTEAFF. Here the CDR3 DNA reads TGTGCCAGCAGCTTGGCTAGGGCCGGATGGACTGAAGCTTTCTTT. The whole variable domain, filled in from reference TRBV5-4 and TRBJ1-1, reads ETGVTQSPTHLIKTRGQQVTLRCSSQSGHNTVSWYQQALGQGPQFIFQYYREEENGRGNFPPRFSGLQFPNYSSELNVNALELDDSALYLCASSLARAGWTEAFFGQGTRLTVV.

The CDR3 DNA follows: TGCGCCAGCAGTGACTCTAGCGGGGGGGCCGGGGAGCTGTTTTTT. This translates into CASSDSSGGAGELFF. The chain employs TRBV10-2 and TRBJ2-2; 12 bases are shared with TRBD2. Germline V gene lookup returns CDR1 WSHSY and CDR2 SAAADI. V lost 3 bases and J lost 6; bases outside the gene matches: 2. The CDR3 length is 15 residues.

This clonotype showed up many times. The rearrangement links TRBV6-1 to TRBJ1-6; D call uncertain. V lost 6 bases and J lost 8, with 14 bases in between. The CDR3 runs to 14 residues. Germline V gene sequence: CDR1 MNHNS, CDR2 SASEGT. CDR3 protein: CASSPSRRDSPLHF. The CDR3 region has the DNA TGTGCCAGCAGCCCCTCACGAAGGGATTCACCCCTCCACTTT.